This T cell receptor (beta chain) is from a study of cytomegalovirus exposure and HLA in healthy donors. General observations from the study: Most TCR beta V segments were productive about 90% or about 30% of the time in an earlier analysis. Cytomegalovirus association was assigned to approximately 160 TCR beta chains. In a later analysis, V- and J-gene trimming of beta chains associated with a DCLRE1C missense variant, replicated independently.

The CDR3 spans 14 residues. V trimming: 5 bases; J trimming: 2 bases; junction bases outside the gene matches: 3. Germline CDR1 reads SGHRS; CDR2 reads YFSETQ. About this clone: Its antigen is not identified.

Primers for the PCR totalled 60 Vbeta and 13 Jbeta. Generated by immunoSEQ multiplex PCR, the TCRdb table keeps only in-frame clones and is missing some. The top ten clones hold roughly 1.6% of a sample with around 200,000 clones, around 79% of them seen once. This TCR was sampled from a woman younger than 30 in good health and CMV-seronegative. The J gene is TRBJ1-3, the V gene TRBV5-1, with 8 bases aligning to TRBD1. The sequenced sample was PBMCs. DNA for the CDR3: TGCGCCAGCAGGTCACAGGGGGCTGGAAACACCATATATTTT. Its translation: CASRSQGAGNTIYF.